This T cell receptor beta chain was recovered during a study of Ad26.COV2.S vaccination and SARS-CoV-2 variants. Study as a whole: The COV1001 Ad26.COV2.S trial arm included the donor. Into the muscle, Ad26.COV2.S was dosed once or twice, 56 days apart.

Treatment given: around 19 received Ad26.COV2.S at low or high dose, single or two shots; about 5 received placebo; per-sample allocation not given. Specimen acquisition occurred on day 63 following the initial vaccine or placebo injection. The V gene lost 6 bases and the J gene lost 0 bases, with 3 bases spanning the gap. The CDR3 runs 11 residues. Sequenced by immunoSEQ multiplex PCR; TCRdb stores in-frame clones only, minus some. The sample holds about 390,000 clones; about 88% are singletons and the top ten take under 3.5%. Source: peripheral blood, taken in a trial of Ad26.COV2.S vaccine versus placebo. The sequence derives from a person aged 18 to 59 who received the Ad26.COV2.S COVID-19 vaccine or a placebo. The rearrangement uses TRBV12-3 or TRBV12-4 and TRBJ2-7; no reliable D call. The CDR3 region is CASSHSYEQYF. The CDR3 DNA reads TGTGCCAGCAGCCACTCCTACGAGCAGTACTTC.